This T cell receptor beta chain was obtained from a study of CD8 T cells in ankylosing spondylitis. The CDR3 is 13 residues long. Germline V gene data show CDR1 as DFQATT and CDR2 as SNEGSKA (reference sequence). With 1 base removed from V and 4 bases from J, the gap between germline ends came to 10 bases. Via MiXCR, TCRdb re-called the 5' RACE reads, giving one row per CDR3 protein. This repertoire shows some 250,000 distinct CDR3 sequences, about 24% found once; its top ten account for approximately 0.61%. This clonotype was found many times. Its antigen is unknown. Overall study findings and caveats: Typical of ankylosing spondylitis blood, it appeared, was a TCR beta motif of eight highly homologous variants.

The rearrangement joins TRBV20-1 to TRBJ1-2, with TRBD1 as a possible D gene (6 bases). Sequencing used blood, either unsorted or a sorted T cell fraction (not recorded which). The source of this sequence is a male donor with ankylosing spondylitis or in good health (not recorded which). The CDR3 is CSARGGTPYGYTF. CDR3 bases: TGCAGTGCTAGAGGGGGGACACCCTATGGCTACACCTTC.